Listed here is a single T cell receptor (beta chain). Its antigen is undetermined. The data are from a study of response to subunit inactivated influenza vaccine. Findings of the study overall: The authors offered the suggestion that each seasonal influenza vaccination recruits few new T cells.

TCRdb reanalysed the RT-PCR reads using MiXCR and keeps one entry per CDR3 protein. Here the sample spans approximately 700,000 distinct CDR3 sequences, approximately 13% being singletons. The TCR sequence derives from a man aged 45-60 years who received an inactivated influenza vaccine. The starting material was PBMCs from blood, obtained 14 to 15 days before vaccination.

The CDR3 DNA reads as TGTGCCATCGGACAGGGTTCCGAGCAGTACTTC. Encoded protein: CAIGQGSEQYF. V usage is TRBV10-3 and J usage is TRBJ2-7, with 8 positions matching TRBD1. With 8 bases clipped from V and 6 bases from J, the junction kept 3 bases outside the gene matches. The CDR3 is made up of 11 amino acids. Germline CDR1 ENHRY, CDR2 SYGVKD.